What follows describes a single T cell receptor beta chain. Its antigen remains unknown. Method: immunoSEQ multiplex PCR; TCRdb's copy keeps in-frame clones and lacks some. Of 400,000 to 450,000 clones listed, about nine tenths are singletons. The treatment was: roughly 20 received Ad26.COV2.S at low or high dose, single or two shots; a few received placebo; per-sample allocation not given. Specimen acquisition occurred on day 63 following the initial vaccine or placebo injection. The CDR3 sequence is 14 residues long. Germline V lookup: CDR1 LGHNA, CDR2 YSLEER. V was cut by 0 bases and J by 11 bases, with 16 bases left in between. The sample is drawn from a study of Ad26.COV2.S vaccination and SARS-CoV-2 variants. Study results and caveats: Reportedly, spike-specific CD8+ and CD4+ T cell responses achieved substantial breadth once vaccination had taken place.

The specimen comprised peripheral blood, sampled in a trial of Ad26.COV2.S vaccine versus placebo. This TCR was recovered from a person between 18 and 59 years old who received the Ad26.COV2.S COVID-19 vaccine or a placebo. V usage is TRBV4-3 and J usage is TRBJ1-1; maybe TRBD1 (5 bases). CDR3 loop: CASSQDPQGLEAFF. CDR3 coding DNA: TGCGCCAGCAGCCAAGATCCCCAGGGTTTGGAGGCTTTCTTT.